The following is a T cell receptor beta chain sequence with its context. Antigen specificity is unknown. This CDR3 is built from 15 residues. After removal of 10 bases from V and 6 bases from J, the junction contained 15 bases not matched to a gene. The germline V gene has CDR1 MDHEN and CDR2 SYDVKM. The entry originates in a study of T cell responses to AZD1222 COVID-19 vaccine. Profiling relied on immunoSEQ multiplex PCR, and the TCRdb table lists in-frame clones only, not all of them. The table includes 120,000 or so clones, under 85% detected once. Notes on the study in general: At baseline, just 5 or 6 AZD1222 recipients tested seropositive.

Source: peripheral blood, taken on day 0 of AZD1222 vaccination. This TCR came from an adult in good health. V usage is TRBV28 and J usage is TRBJ1-1; TRBD1 aligns across 9 bases. The CDR3, as DNA: TGTGCCACCAACGTCCGCGGGACAGGGACTCCTGAAGCTTTCTTT. Protein sequence: CATNVRGTGTPEAFF.